The 5 T cell receptor beta chains in this list originate from one sample, sequenced in a study of T cell responses to AZD1222 COVID-19 vaccine. Produced via immunoSEQ multiplex PCR; TCRdb's table is partial and in-frame only. This table has 98,000 or so clones, 86% appearing once. The starting material was peripheral blood, obtained on day 0 of AZD1222 vaccination. The origin of the receptors is an adult in good health.

This chain links TRBV7-9 with TRBJ1-1; D remains ambiguous. This CDR3 is 13 amino acids long. Germline CDR1 is SEHNR and CDR2 is FQNEAQ (reference sequence). Trimming stripped 2 bases from V and 1 base from J, with 5 bases between. CDR3 bases: TGTGCCAGCAGCTTAAGAGAGAACACTGAAGCTTTCTTT. It translates to CASSLRENTEAFF.

The chain employs TRBV10-3 and TRBJ1-6; no clear D gene. Trimming removed 4 bases at V and 7 bases at J, with 8 bases between. CDR1 and CDR2 (germline): ENHRY, SYGVKD. The CDR3 contains 13 residues. The CDR3 DNA follows: TGTGCCATCAGTGCGGGCAGAAATTCACCCCTCCACTTT. Amino acid sequence: CAISAGRNSPLHF.

The V gene is TRBV18, the J gene TRBJ1-6; D is possibly TRBD1 (6 bases). Germline V lookup: CDR1 KGHSH, CDR2 LQKENI. Trimming pared 1 base from V and 5 bases from J, leaving 9 bases between. The CDR3 is made up of 15 amino acids. The CDR3 loop is CASSPRTDDNSPLHF. The CDR3 DNA follows: TGTGCCAGCTCACCACGGACAGACGATAATTCACCCCTCCACTTT.

J is TRBJ2-3 and V is TRBV7-3; tentatively, D is TRBD2 (6 bases). Trimming cost V 5 bases and J 4 bases, with 13 bases left between them. The CDR3 contains 14 residues. Germline V CDR1 and CDR2: SGHTA, FQGTGA. The CDR3 sequence: CASSPRLDPDTQYF. In DNA, the CDR3 is TGTGCCAGCAGCCCCCGACTAGATCCAGATACGCAGTATTTT.

V gene TRBV6-5 combines with J gene TRBJ1-2; D may be TRBD1 (6 bases). V shed 7 bases and J shed 5 bases, with 17 bases lying between them. The CDR3 totals 14 residues. Germline lookup yields CDR1 MNHEY and CDR2 SVGAGI. DNA for the CDR3: TGTGCCAGCACCTCACGACAGGCTGAATATGGCTACACCTTC. It specifies CASTSRQAEYGYTF.